The 18 T cell receptor beta chains below all came from one sample that was sequenced in a study of identical twins. TCRdb ran MiXCR on the 5' RACE reads and lists one entry per CDR3 protein. The sample comprises over 550,000 distinct CDR3 sequences, less than 9% of which are singletons, and less than 2% rests with the top ten. The same specimen was also included in a second study, on yellow fever vaccine responses in identical twins.

Sequencing was carried out using PBMCs. The receptors were sampled from a woman aged 18-35 years in good health.

This clonotype has a handful of counts. The V call is TRBV27, the J call TRBJ2-7; D unclear. CDR3 length: 15 residues. V was clipped by 5 bases and J by 3 bases, with 17 bases between them. Germline assignment: CDR1 MNHEY and CDR2 SMNVEV (reference sequence). The CDR3: CASSPSDRILYEQYF. DNA for the CDR3: TGTGCCAGCAGTCCGTCGGACCGAATACTCTACGAGCAGTACTTC.

In its sample, this clonotype was seen a few times. The chain joins TRBV7-8 to TRBJ2-3; D might be TRBD2 (5 bases). V was clipped by 4 bases and J by 2 bases, with 7 bases between them. This CDR3 is built from 13 residues. Per the germline V gene, CDR1 is SGHVS and CDR2 is FQNEAQ. CDR3 in DNA: TGTGCCAGCAGCTCGGGATACACAGATACGCAGTATTTT. This gives the protein CASSSGYTDTQYF.

The chain joins TRBV20-1 to TRBJ2-1; D remains ambiguous. The germline gives CDR1 DFQATT, CDR2 SNEGSKA (reference sequence). The length of the CDR3 is 12 residues. The ends were cut back, 6 bases at V and 7 bases at J, with 13 bases in the middle. The CDR3 bases are TGCAGTGCCCCTCCGGCGGTAAATGAGCAGTTCTTC. Encoded protein: CSAPPAVNEQFF.

This clonotype was seen a handful of times. V is TRBV29-1 and J is TRBJ2-7; 13 bases map to TRBD2. Unmatched junction bases numbered 8, after V lost 1 base and J lost 5 bases. Germline values: CDR1 SQVTM, CDR2 ANQGSEA. This CDR3 has 16 residues. The CDR3: CSVEVAGTSGINEQYF. The CDR3 nucleotides read TGCAGCGTTGAAGTGGCGGGGACTAGCGGGATAAACGAGCAGTACTTC.

This clonotype was counted only a few times. This rearrangement joins TRBV2 to TRBJ1-6; 11 bases are a match to TRBD1. Germline V gene data show CDR1 as SNHLY and CDR2 as FYNNEI. The V segment lost 6 bases and the J segment 6 bases; nucleotides outside the gene matches: 4. The CDR3 length is 15 residues. Here the CDR3 reads CASREDRGLNSPLHF. CDR3 in DNA: TGTGCCAGCAGAGAGGACAGGGGGCTTAATTCACCCCTCCACTTT.

In its sample, this clonotype was seen many times. This rearrangement joins TRBV6-5 to TRBJ1-1; D unresolved. The CDR3 sequence is 15 residues long. Trimming pared 2 bases from V and 0 bases from J, leaving 10 bases between. Germline V CDR1 and CDR2: MNHEY, SVGAGI. The CDR3 protein is CASSYGQKLNTEAFF. The CDR3 bases are TGTGCCAGCAGTTACGGCCAGAAACTGAACACTGAAGCTTTCTTT.

The chain uses TRBV29-1 and TRBJ2-1, with unresolved D. The V and J ends lost 4 bases and 2 bases respectively, with 9 bases between them. The CDR3 is made up of 13 amino acids. Germline V lookup: CDR1 SQVTM, CDR2 ANQGSEA. CDR3 in amino acids: CSVVPAAYNEQFF. As DNA, the CDR3 is TGCAGCGTTGTTCCGGCAGCCTACAATGAGCAGTTCTTC.

This clonotype was picked up many times. V is TRBV24-1 and J is TRBJ2-3; D may be TRBD2 (5 bases). Germline values: CDR1 KGHDR, CDR2 SFDVKD. V dropped 4 bases and J dropped 0 bases, with 13 bases sitting between them. The CDR3 loop spans 16 amino acids. For the CDR3, the DNA is TGTGCCACCAGTGACCCGGACTTAACTAGCACAGATACGCAGTATTTT. Translation: CATSDPDLTSTDTQYF.

The chain joins TRBV7-3 to TRBJ2-1; 7 nucleotides align to TRBD2. Germline trimming cut 1 base from V and 5 bases from J; bases unmatched to any gene: 5. The CDR3 is 15 residues long. Germline V gives CDR1 SGHTA, CDR2 FQGTGA. The CDR3 is CASSLIGGSDNEQFF. CDR3 bases: TGTGCCAGCAGCTTAATCGGCGGGAGCGACAATGAGCAGTTCTTC.

This clonotype showed up many times. This chain connects TRBV5-1 to TRBJ2-1, with D perhaps TRBD2 (7 bases). V lost 3 bases and J 4 bases, leaving 14 bases between the germline ends. CDR3 length: 15 residues. Looked up from germline, CDR1 is SGHRS and CDR2 is YFSETQ. CDR3 loop: CASSWGGARYNEQFF. The CDR3 nucleotides read TGCGCCAGCAGCTGGGGGGGGGCCAGGTACAATGAGCAGTTCTTC.

This clonotype has ten or more counts. The chain recombines TRBV7-7 with TRBJ2-1; the D gene is possibly TRBD2 (6 bases). The germline V and J ends were trimmed by 11 bases and 4 bases, with 15 bases remaining between them. The length of the CDR3 is 13 residues. Germline-derived CDR1 and CDR2 are SSHAT and FNYEAQ (reference sequence). The CDR3 loop reads CAAGGSQYNEQFF. For the CDR3, the DNA is TGTGCCGCCGGGGGTAGTCAGTACAATGAGCAGTTCTTC.

CDR3 in amino acids: CASTYTPNNQETQYF. In DNA, the CDR3 is TGCGCCAGCACCTACACGCCGAACAACCAAGAGACCCAGTACTTC. This chain links TRBV5-1 with TRBJ2-5, with no clear D. The V gene lost 6 bases and the J gene lost 0 bases, with 15 bases spanning the gap. The germline V gene has CDR1 SGHRS and CDR2 YFSETQ. There are 15 residues in the CDR3.

The chain has TRBV5-3 and TRBJ2-1; D remains unclear. TRBV5-3 is an ORF, and what it does is uncertain. V was clipped by 2 bases and J by 9 bases, with 18 bases between them. This CDR3 is 15 amino acids long. As DNA, the CDR3 is TGTGCCAGAAGCTTTCACCATCGAGATATGGGTGAGCAGTTCTTC. This gives the protein CARSFHHRDMGEQFF.

This rearrangement joins TRBV15 to TRBJ2-5; TRBD2 might be the D (6 bases). CDR1 LNHNV and CDR2 YYDKDF come from the germline V gene (reference sequence). The CDR3 totals 14 residues. V lost 5 bases to trimming and J lost 2 bases, with 12 bases between them. The CDR3 bases are TGTGCCACCAGCCGAGGACTACTACAAGAGACCCAGTACTTC. Translation: CATSRGLLQETQYF.

Ten or more counts support this clonotype. The chain couples TRBV5-1 to TRBJ2-1; D is uncertain. Germline lookup yields CDR1 SGHRS and CDR2 YFSETQ. V was shortened by 0 bases and J by 7 bases, with 11 bases between the two germline ends. This CDR3 comprises 14 residues. CDR3 nucleotides: TGCGCCAGCAGCTTGGCCCGGTTACCGAATGAGCAGTTCTTC. This translates into CASSLARLPNEQFF. The entire variable domain, with the rest obtained from reference TRBV5-1 and TRBJ2-1, is as follows: KAGVTQTPRYLIKTRGQQVTLSCSPISGHRSVSWYQQTPGQGLQFLFEYFSETQRNKGNFPGRFSGRQFSNSRSEMNVSTLELGDSALYLCASSLARLPNEQFFGPGTRLTVL.

This clonotype was seen a few times. The gene calls are TRBV12-3 or TRBV12-4 and TRBJ1-2; 11 bases are shared with TRBD1. Trimming at V came to 4 bases and at J to 4 bases, leaving 2 bases not matched to a gene. The CDR3 covers 14 residues. The CDR3 loop is CASSWTGGGYGYTF. The CDR3, as DNA: TGTGCCAGCAGTTGGACAGGGGGCGGCTATGGCTACACCTTC.

The chain combines TRBV11-2 with TRBJ1-5; 9 bases align to TRBD1. Losses at the gene ends were 5 bases for V and 5 bases for J; bases not matched to a gene: 4. This CDR3 has 14 amino acids. Germline CDR1 SGHAT, CDR2 FQNNGV. As DNA, the CDR3 is TGTGCCAGCAGCCTACAGGGGGCTGATCAGCCCCAGCATTTT. Protein sequence: CASSLQGADQPQHF.

In its sample, this clonotype was seen a few times. The chain joins TRBV10-3 to TRBJ2-2, with 9 bases identical to TRBD1. The V segment lost 8 bases and the J segment 5 bases; nucleotides outside the gene matches: 15. The CDR3 sequence is 17 residues long. The germline gives CDR1 ENHRY, CDR2 SYGVKD. CDR3: CAIEIPGQGHLTGELFF. CDR3 DNA sequence: TGTGCCATCGAGATACCGGGACAGGGTCACCTTACCGGGGAGCTGTTTTTT.